These 7 T cell receptor beta chains were sequenced from one sample in a study of blood T cells in healthy people across ages. With a J-beta primer mix and a sample-barcoded 5' primer, a second PCR ran 7 to 11 cycles. TCRdb re-derived calls from the 5' RACE reads in MiXCR, one entry per CDR3 protein. The sample comprises about 1.8 million distinct CDR3 sequences, around half of which are singletons, and approximately 2.1% rests with the top ten. The sequenced material came from blood. The receptors stem from a woman in her 40s in good health.

CDR3: CASSLGSVPDTQYF. The CDR3, as DNA: TGCGCCAGCAGCTTGGGAAGTGTCCCAGATACGCAGTATTTT. The chain recombines TRBV5-1 with TRBJ2-3; D call uncertain. Germline V gene sequence: CDR1 SGHRS, CDR2 YFSETQ. Trimming stripped 0 bases from V and 4 bases from J, with 9 bases between. The CDR3 length is 14 residues.

This clonotype came up many times. Compared with germline, one end of the junction differs, possibly owing to a read error. The J gene is TRBJ2-1, the V gene TRBV7-2; 9 bases align to TRBD2. Looked up from germline, CDR1 is SGHTA and CDR2 is FQGNSA. CDR3 length equals 15 residues. The CDR3 sequence: CASSLGGGAHNEQFF. DNA of the CDR3: TGCGCCAGCAGCTTGGGCGGGGGGGCCCACAATGAGCAGTTCTTC.

This clonotype was detected ten times or more. The rearrangement uses TRBV27 and TRBJ2-5, with 9 bases aligning to TRBD2. The germline V gene encodes CDR1 MNHEY and CDR2 SMNVEV (reference sequence). The J segment lost 2 bases and the V segment lost 3 bases, leaving 4 bases of the junction unmatched. The length of the CDR3 is 15 residues. The CDR3 coding sequence is TGTGCCAGCAGTTTGCTAGCGGGGAATCAAGAGACCCAGTACTTC. It codes for CASSLLAGNQETQYF.

This clonotype was picked up a small number of times. J is TRBJ2-5 and V is TRBV18, with 7 bases aligning to TRBD2. The CDR3 is 15 residues long. CDR1 and CDR2 (germline): KGHSH, LQKENI. V lost 8 bases to trimming and J lost 5 bases; unmatched junction nucleotides: 14. Written as DNA, the CDR3 is TGTGCCAGCACTGGCACTAGCGACTTCCGTGAGACCCAGTACTTC. The encoded protein is CASTGTSDFRETQYF.

There are a few counts of this clonotype. This chain uses TRBV5-5 with TRBJ1-5; D call uncertain. V gave up 5 bases and J gave up 1 base, with 16 bases separating them. Germline V CDR1 and CDR2: SGHKS, YYEKEE (reference sequence). The CDR3 totals 16 residues. CDR3 residues: CASRLDFGGSNQPQHF. Here the CDR3 DNA reads TGTGCCAGCAGACTGGACTTTGGCGGGAGCAATCAGCCCCAGCATTTT.

Only a few counts were recorded for this clonotype. This chain links TRBV4-2 with TRBJ2-3, with 11 bases lining up with TRBD2. The V and J ends lost 0 bases and 7 bases, in that order; junction bases with no gene match: 9. The germline V gene has CDR1 LGHNA and CDR2 YNFKEQ. The CDR3 contains 17 residues. CDR3 amino acids: CASSQDRRLAGIYTQYF. In DNA, the CDR3 is TGTGCCAGCAGCCAAGATCGTAGACTAGCGGGGATATATACGCAGTATTTT.

The V gene is TRBV5-1, the J gene TRBJ2-3; TRBD2 is a possible D gene (6 bases). V was pared by 2 bases and J by 6 bases, with 16 bases between. CDR3 length: 15 amino acids. Germline lookup yields CDR1 SGHRS and CDR2 YFSETQ. The CDR3 spells CASSFEGLPMDTQYF. CDR3 coding DNA: TGCGCCAGCAGCTTTGAGGGACTCCCGATGGATACGCAGTATTTT. The full variable domain, in which reference TRBV5-1 and TRBJ2-3 provide the parts outside the CDR3, is KAGVTQTPRYLIKTRGQQVTLSCSPISGHRSVSWYQQTPGQGLQFLFEYFSETQRNKGNFPGRFSGRQFSNSRSEMNVSTLELGDSALYLCASSFEGLPMDTQYFGPGTRLTVL.